This entry concerns a single TCR beta chain. The data originate from a study of OX40 agonist ivuxolimab in advanced cancers. TCRdb's copy holds only in-frame clones and misses some; the assay was immunoSEQ multiplex PCR. The table includes more than 45,000 clones, around 79% detected once. CDR1 is LNHDA and CDR2 is SQIVND in the germline V gene (reference sequence). The CDR3 contains 13 residues. V trimming: 7 bases; J trimming: 5 bases; junction bases outside the gene matches: 4. The gene calls are TRBV19 and TRBJ2-4; 8 bases line up with TRBD1. The sequence came from an adult with an advanced solid tumor such as melanoma, head and neck, liver or kidney cancer. The sequencing used CD4+ or CD8+ T cells sorted from blood, collected in a trial of the OX40 agonist ivuxolimab. The CDR3 DNA is TGTGCCAGTAAAAGACAGGGGCAAAACATTCAGTACTTC. This codes for CASKRQGQNIQYF.